Listed below are T cell receptor beta chains from one sample, sequenced in a study of beta chain features in type 1 diabetes. Profiling relied on immunoSEQ multiplex PCR, and the TCRdb table lists in-frame clones only, not all of them. In the table there are 300,000 or so clones, approximately 12% of which are singletons. Sequenced input: naive CD4+ T cells from blood. The receptors come from a woman between 18 and 29 years old with type 1 diabetes. Both conserved end residues are part of each CDR3. A D gene is named only where the DNA matches it firmly. Clone size, where shown, is once, few, many, or a class for clones that have expanded.

J	V	size	D	CDR3	DNA
TRBJ2-1	TRBV6-6	few	.	CASRPGSYNEQFF	TGTGCCAGCAGGCCGGGCTCCTACAATGAGCAGTTCTTC
TRBJ2-5	TRBV30	few	TRBD2	CARGGAGGPETQYF	TGTGCCCGGGGGGGCGCGGGAGGGCCGGAGACCCAGTACTTC
TRBJ1-2	TRBV10-3	few	.	CAISESGEYYGYTF	TGTGCCATCAGTGAGTCCGGGGAGTACTATGGCTACACCTTC
TRBJ2-1	TRBV27	.	TRBD2	CASSSGTSGLNEQFF	TGTGCCAGCAGTTCGGGGACTAGCGGGCTCAATGAGCAGTTCTTC
TRBJ1-1	TRBV28	.	.	CASSPMNTEAFF	TGTGCCAGCAGTCCTATGAACACTGAAGCTTTCTTT
TRBJ2-5	TRBV28	.	TRBD2	CASSPLAGGQETQYF	TGTGCCAGCAGTCCACTAGCGGGAGGGCAAGAGACCCAGTACTTC
TRBJ1-2	TRBV5-1	.	TRBD1	CASSLGDSTNYGYTF	TGCGCCAGCAGCTTGGGGGACAGTACTAACTATGGCTACACCTTC
TRBJ1-2	TRBV18	.	.	CASSPGGAFGYTF	TGTGCCAGCTCACCTGGAGGGGCATTTGGCTACACCTTC
TRBJ2-3	TRBV28	few	.	CASSPKPAGTQYF	TGTGCCAGCAGCCCCAAACCAGCGGGTACGCAGTATTTT
TRBJ2-1	TRBV7-3	.	TRBD2	CASSPSSGTGNEQFF	TGTGCCAGCAGCCCTAGTAGCGGGACGGGCAATGAGCAGTTCTTC
TRBJ1-5	TRBV27	.	TRBD1	CASSSRQTGTGFGQPQHF	TGTGCCAGCAGTTCTCGGCAAACCGGGACAGGGTTCGGTCAGCCCCAGCATTTT
TRBJ2-1	TRBV5-1	.	.	CASSVMGVGYNEQFF	TGCGCCAGCAGCGTTATGGGAGTTGGGTACAATGAGCAGTTCTTC
TRBJ1-5	TRBV28	few	.	CASREPGRVDQPQHF	TGTGCCAGCAGGGAGCCTGGCAGGGTTGATCAGCCCCAGCATTTT
TRBJ1-1	TRBV19	few	.	CASSTETGNTEAFF	TGTGCCAGTAGTACGGAAACAGGGAACACTGAAGCTTTCTTT
TRBJ1-5	TRBV2	few	.	CASSDRETQPQHF	TGTGCCAGCAGTGATCGGGAAACCCAGCCCCAGCATTTT
TRBJ2-1	TRBV19	.	.	CASRRRDFRGYNEQFF	TGTGCCAGTAGACGACGGGACTTCAGAGGCTACAATGAGCAGTTCTTC
TRBJ2-5	TRBV5-1	once	.	CASSFAGTEETQYF	TGCGCCAGCAGCTTCGCGGGAACAGAAGAGACCCAGTACTTC
TRBJ2-3	TRBV5-1	few	.	CASSPGAGISTDTQYF	TGCGCCAGCAGCCCCGGCGCAGGGATTAGCACAGATACGCAGTATTTT
TRBJ2-3	TRBV7-2	.	.	CASSLVLHGRDTQYF	TGTGCCAGCAGCTTAGTACTCCATGGGAGGGATACGCAGTATTTT
TRBJ2-7	TRBV10-3	.	TRBD1	CAISESRTGGEYF	TGTGCCATCAGTGAGTCGAGGACAGGGGGCGAGTACTTC
TRBJ1-1	TRBV11-3	.	TRBD1	CASSIRQGSTEAFF	TGTGCCAGCAGCATTCGACAGGGGAGCACTGAAGCTTTCTTT
TRBJ2-1	TRBV7-9	few	.	CATRGGQDPFSSYNEQFF	TGTGCCACCAGGGGGGGGCAGGACCCCTTCAGCTCCTACAATGAGCAGTTCTTC
TRBJ2-7	TRBV6-5	.	TRBD1	CASTDRGSYEQYF	TGTGCCAGCACCGACAGGGGCTCCTACGAGCAGTACTTC
TRBJ2-2	TRBV19	few	TRBD2	CASSLPAGVFFGELFF	TGTGCCAGTAGTCTCCCGGCGGGAGTCTTCTTCGGGGAGCTGTTTTTT
TRBJ1-1	TRBV20-1	few	.	CSASSVTEAFF	TGCAGTGCTAGTTCCGTGACTGAAGCTTTCTTT
TRBJ2-3	TRBV19	few	.	CASMGYAADTQYF	TGTGCCAGTATGGGTTACGCGGCAGATACGCAGTATTTT
TRBJ2-5	TRBV7-3	.	TRBD2	CASSPSGSFKTQYF	TGTGCCAGCAGCCCTAGCGGGAGTTTTAAGACCCAGTACTTC
TRBJ2-3	TRBV7-9	few	TRBD2	CASSLVAGAGGTDTQYF	TGTGCCAGCAGCTTGGTAGCGGGAGCGGGAGGCACAGATACGCAGTATTTT
TRBJ2-3	TRBV27	.	.	CASSLEGGGADTQYF	TGTGCCAGCAGTTTAGAAGGAGGGGGGGCAGATACGCAGTATTTT
TRBJ1-3	TRBV28	few	TRBD1	CASSLPDRDGNTIYF	TGTGCCAGCAGTCTGCCGGACAGGGATGGAAACACCATATATTTT
TRBJ1-5	TRBV16	few	TRBD1	CASSHPTGVGQPQHF	TGTGCCAGCAGCCACCCGACAGGGGTCGGTCAGCCCCAGCATTTT
TRBJ2-3	TRBV5-4	.	TRBD1	CASSSRGGKDTQYF	TGTGCCAGCAGCTCCCGAGGGGGCAAGGATACGCAGTATTTT
TRBJ2-3	TRBV11-3	.	.	CASSLGLAGHTDTQYF	TGTGCCAGCAGCTTAGGTTTGGCGGGTCACACAGATACGCAGTATTTT
TRBJ2-1	TRBV5-1	few	TRBD2	CASSFSGTSDIAEQFF	TGCGCCAGCAGCTTCTCCGGGACTAGCGACATTGCTGAGCAGTTCTTC
TRBJ2-7	TRBV9	few	TRBD1	CASSPGTGDEQYF	TGTGCCAGCAGCCCCGGGACAGGGGACGAGCAGTACTTC
TRBJ1-4	TRBV7-2	.	.	CASSPDRTGKLFF	TGTGCCAGCAGCCCCGACAGGACCGGAAAACTGTTTTTT
TRBJ2-3	TRBV19	few	TRBD2	CASSRTGLTTDTQYF	TGTGCCAGTAGTAGGACGGGACTAACCACAGATACGCAGTATTTT
TRBJ2-7	TRBV7-2	few	.	CASSYGQPSLEQYF	TGTGCCAGCAGCTACGGACAGCCCTCCCTCGAGCAGTACTTC
TRBJ2-1	TRBV29-1	many	.	CSVDHITGSYNEQFF	TGCAGCGTTGATCATATTACTGGCTCCTACAATGAGCAGTTCTTC
TRBJ1-5	TRBV27	few	TRBD1	CASSKVPGQGLHQPQHF	TGTGCCAGCAGTAAAGTCCCGGGACAGGGCCTCCATCAGCCCCAGCATTTT
TRBJ2-1	TRBV15	.	TRBD1	CATSTPGTAQFYNEQFF	TGTGCCACCAGCACACCAGGGACAGCTCAATTCTACAATGAGCAGTTCTTC
TRBJ2-3	TRBV2	few	TRBD2	CASSGLAGADTQYF	TGTGCCAGCAGTGGACTAGCGGGAGCAGATACGCAGTATTTT
TRBJ1-2	TRBV7-2	few	.	CASSLESGADYGYTF	TGTGCCAGCAGCTTAGAATCAGGGGCGGATTATGGCTACACCTTC
TRBJ2-7	TRBV6-5	few	.	CASSYVQDSYEQYF	TGTGCCAGCAGTTACGTACAGGATTCCTACGAGCAGTACTTC
TRBJ2-2	TRBV29-1	few	TRBD1	CSVGTGGAGELFF	TGCAGCGTTGGGACAGGGGGTGCGGGGGAGCTGTTTTTT
TRBJ1-1	TRBV5-1	.	TRBD1	CASSWGTGVLGEEAFF	TGCGCCAGCAGCTGGGGGACAGGGGTTCTTGGCGAAGAAGCTTTCTTT
TRBJ1-2	TRBV9	few	.	CASSVDPGYYGYTF	TGTGCCAGCAGCGTAGATCCGGGGTACTATGGCTACACCTTC
TRBJ2-7	TRBV5-1	.	TRBD2	CASSPTGLAGFNEQYF	TGCGCCAGCAGCCCTACCGGACTAGCGGGATTCAACGAGCAGTACTTC
TRBJ2-1	TRBV5-1	.	TRBD2	CASSLGGGTGYNEQFF	TGCGCCAGCAGCCTGGGGGGAGGGACTGGCTACAATGAGCAGTTCTTC
TRBJ2-1	TRBV7-9	.	TRBD1	CASSSGTGSYNEQFF	TGTGCCAGCAGCTCCGGGACAGGCTCCTACAATGAGCAGTTCTTC
TRBJ2-5	TRBV30	.	TRBD1	CAWRPGQQETQYF	TGTGCCTGGAGACCGGGACAGCAAGAGACCCAGTACTTC